Below, one T cell receptor beta chain is given with its context. This specimen comes from a study of CD8 T cells in Susac syndrome. With random hexamers, 0.5 to 1 ug RNA was reverse transcribed. In TCRdb, the immunoSEQ multiplex PCR reads were re-called with MiXCR into one record per CDR3 protein. The sample holds 100,000 to 150,000 distinct CDR3 sequences, 90% to 95% seen once. The CDR3 contains 13 residues. The germline CDR1 and CDR2 sequences are MNHEY and SVGAGI. Trimming pared 3 bases from V and 4 bases from J, leaving 6 bases between. The sequenced sample consisted of CD4+ T cells from PBMCs. This sequence joins TRBV6-5 and TRBJ2-2; the D is unclear. The sequence was collected from a human donor in good health. CDR3 in amino acids: CASSYGPTGELFF. The CDR3 DNA follows: TGTGCCAGCAGTTATGGACCCACCGGGGAGCTGTTTTTT.